This T cell receptor (beta chain) originates from a study of human T cells and chemical hapten exposure. The wider study: Per-sample TCR yield variation was attributed mainly to small pooled library volume differences.

Trimming shortened V by 2 bases and J by 0 bases, and 8 bases separated the two germline ends. Per germline, CDR1 MRHNA and CDR2 SNTAGT. The CDR3 runs to 15 residues. In the library, unique molecular identifiers were attached to individual cDNA molecules. In the original workflow: Counting gave a median of 95,638 TCRs per sample, with values ranging from about 23,224 to 700,000. One entry per CDR3 protein results from TCRdb running MiXCR on the reads. TCRdb's processing, not the authors' own work, is the source of the V and J calls. The repertoire holds about 120,000 distinct CDR3 sequences, with around 9% as singletons. The authors' total RNA extraction used unfractionated whole blood. As to this clonotype: The antigen remains undetermined.

The study's findings and limits: TCRs at high frequency, those above 1 in 1000, did not change with DPC sensitization.

The source is a human donor in good health. Some clones in this sample may be carry-over from other donors' samples. The rearrangement uses TRBV6-4 and TRBJ2-1; D is unresolved. Sequenced: whole blood. The CDR3 loop reads CASSDTPSSYNEQFF. Written as DNA, the CDR3 is TGTGCCAGCAGTGACACTCCAAGCTCCTACAATGAGCAGTTCTTC.